The next 14 T cell receptor beta chains were all read from a single sample in a study of multiple sclerosis patients with progressive multifocal leukoencephalopathy. Noted time point: 5 to 6 months of natalizumab therapy. Data came from immunoSEQ multiplex PCR; TCRdb stores just in-frame clones and leaves some out. The table includes 25,000 to 30,000 clones, 85% to 90% detected once. Here the sequenced sample was PBMCs, taken from a patient treated with natalizumab. The origin of the receptors is a human donor with multiple sclerosis.

This clone was observed once. V is TRBV7-8 and J is TRBJ2-7; D might be TRBD2 (6 bases). CDR1 and CDR2 (germline): SGHVS, FQNEAQ. The CDR3 loop spans 16 amino acids. With 1 base removed from V and 2 bases from J, the gap between germline ends came to 15 bases. The CDR3 here is CASSLVTREAPYEQYF. In nucleotides, the CDR3 is TGTGCCAGCAGCTTAGTTACGAGGGAGGCTCCCTACGAGCAGTACTTC.

This chain uses TRBV29-1 with TRBJ1-2; D is undetermined. The V end was cut by 6 bases, the J end by 6 bases, with 8 bases between. The CDR3 is 10 amino acids. The germline gives CDR1 SQVTM, CDR2 ANQGSEA. CDR3 sequence reads: CSVEQNGYTF. The CDR3 DNA is TGCAGCGTAGAGCAGAATGGCTACACCTTC.

The V call is TRBV30, the J call TRBJ2-6; D is unresolved. The germline V and J ends were trimmed by 3 bases and 1 base, with 10 bases remaining between them. Germline CDR1 GTSNPN, CDR2 SVGIG (reference sequence). The CDR3 is 15 amino acids. This CDR3 reads CAWRAVGSGANVLTF. The CDR3 DNA is TGTGCCTGGAGGGCGGTCGGGTCTGGGGCCAACGTCCTGACTTTC.

Judged by abundance, this clone is medium-sized. CDR3 nucleotide sequence: TGTGCCAGCAGCGGGCGGGGACCCGGGGAGCTGTTTTTT. It yields the protein CASSGRGPGELFF. The chain combines TRBV9 with TRBJ2-2; possible D gene TRBD2, 6 bases. The length of the CDR3 is 13 residues. With 3 bases removed from V and 6 bases from J, the gap between germline ends came to 9 bases. Germline V gene data show CDR1 as SGDLS and CDR2 as YYNGEE.

The genes are TRBV5-1 and TRBJ2-3; TRBD2 matches at 7 bases. CDR3 length equals 16 residues. With 3 bases clipped from V and 2 bases from J, the junction kept 9 bases outside the gene matches. Germline loops: CDR1 SGHRS, CDR2 YFSETQ. Written as DNA, the CDR3 is TGCGCCAGCAGCTGGGGAAGGGCGGGAGTCACAGATACGCAGTATTTT. It yields the protein CASSWGRAGVTDTQYF.

The chain uses TRBV5-6 and TRBJ1-2; D is ambiguous. Germline lookup yields CDR1 SGHDT and CDR2 YYEEEE. This CDR3 is 14 amino acids long. The V and J ends lost 0 bases and 2 bases respectively, with 8 bases between them. The CDR3 DNA follows: TGTGCCAGCAGCTTGGAGGGCAGAAACTATGGCTACACCTTC. This encodes CASSLEGRNYGYTF.

The genes are TRBV7-7 and TRBJ1-1; 7 positions agree with TRBD1. CDR1 and CDR2 from the germline V gene are SSHAT and FNYEAQ (reference sequence). The CDR3 length is 14 residues. Trimming took 1 base from V and 3 from J; bases not matched to a gene: 2. The CDR3 reads CASSLGRGHTEAFF. The CDR3 DNA follows: TGTGCCAGCAGCTTAGGTAGGGGGCACACTGAAGCTTTCTTT.

The rearrangement uses TRBV12-2 and TRBJ2-5; the table's D gene call, TRBD1, was not cross checked with the DNA. TRBV12-2 is assigned pseudogene status. The CDR3 runs 17 residues. Here the CDR3 reads CASRPLSRDRAGETQYF. DNA for the CDR3: TGTGCAAGTCGCCCCTTGAGCCGGGACAGGGCGGGGGAGACCCAGTACTTC.

This clone occurred once. The chain employs TRBV10-3 and TRBJ2-6, with D possibly called TRBD1 or TRBD2 (5 bases each). Germline-derived CDR1 and CDR2 are ENHRY and SYGVKD. This CDR3 contains 16 residues. V dropped 6 bases and J dropped 4 bases, with 16 bases sitting between them. This CDR3 is CAIRHHGTAGANVLTF. CDR3 DNA sequence: TGTGCCATCAGACACCACGGGACGGCGGGGGCCAACGTCCTGACTTTC.

The V call is TRBV7-2, the J call TRBJ2-1, with D possibly being TRBD2 (6 bases). The CDR3 extends over 16 amino acids. V shed 5 bases and J shed 1 base, with 15 bases lying between them. Germline V gene sequence: CDR1 SGHTA, CDR2 FQGNSA. CDR3 DNA: TGTGCCAGCAGCAATTCCGGGGGAGGATCCTACAATGAGCAGTTCTTC. Its translation is CASSNSGGGSYNEQFF.

The chain carries TRBV30 and TRBJ1-4; 8 bases fit TRBD1. Germline loops: CDR1 GTSNPN, CDR2 SVGIG (reference sequence). Trimming at V came to 0 bases and at J to 8 bases, leaving 11 bases not matched to a gene. This CDR3 comprises 16 residues. Written as DNA, the CDR3 is TGTGCCTGGAGTGTACGGCATAGCAGGGGGCGGGAAAAACTGTTTTTT. Translated, it gives CAWSVRHSRGREKLFF.

This clone was seen just once. The gene calls are TRBV4-3 and TRBJ2-1; 12 positions agree with TRBD2. Losses at the gene ends were 0 bases for V and 8 bases for J; bases not matched to a gene: 8. Germline V gene sequence: CDR1 LGHNA, CDR2 YSLEER. This CDR3 region has 17 residues. CDR3 nucleotide sequence: TGCGCCAGCAGCCAAGATTTTGGGACTAGCGGGTTGTATGAGCAGTTCTTC. Translated: CASSQDFGTSGLYEQFF.

The sample holds one count of this clone. The chain recombines TRBV19 with TRBJ1-4; maybe TRBD1 (6 bases). The CDR3 length is 15 residues. In germline, CDR1 is LNHDA, CDR2 SQIVND (reference sequence). Deletions cut 6 bases from V and 8 bases from J, with 19 bases between. The CDR3 loop reads CASRVTGLTWEKLFF. The CDR3 DNA sequence: TGTGCCAGTAGGGTTACAGGGCTCACGTGGGAAAAACTGTTTTTT.

The V and J genes are TRBV5-6 and TRBJ1-6; no firm D call. The CDR3 length is 16 residues. Germline assignment: CDR1 SGHDT and CDR2 YYEEEE. Trimming took off 2 bases at V and 7 bases at J, with 16 bases between the two ends. Here the CDR3 DNA reads TGTGCCAGCAGCTTCGGCCCTCAGCTCTCCAATTCACCCCTCCACTTT. Translation gives CASSFGPQLSNSPLHF.